A single sample gave rise to the 24 T cell receptor beta chains below, sequenced in a study of OX40 agonist ivuxolimab in advanced cancers. TCRdb's table, derived via immunoSEQ multiplex PCR, lists solely in-frame clones and lacks some. The sample shows roughly 80,000 clones, 90% to 95% of them seen only once. The sample was CD4+ or CD8+ T cells sorted from blood, taken in a trial of the OX40 agonist ivuxolimab. The receptor source for this set is an adult with an advanced solid tumor such as melanoma, head and neck, liver or kidney cancer.

CDR3 in DNA: TGTGCCAGCAGCTGGGGACAGGGTTCCGATGAGCAGTTCTTC. Residues: CASSWGQGSDEQFF. The rearrangement links TRBV5-8 to TRBJ2-1; the match to TRBD1 covers 9 bases. Germline V lookup: CDR1 SGHTS, CDR2 YDEGEE. Trimming took 3 bases from V and 8 from J; bases not matched to a gene: 6. This CDR3 spans 14 amino acids.

The chain carries TRBV15 and TRBJ2-7, with D perhaps matching TRBD1 or TRBD2 (6 bases each). V shed 0 bases and J shed 3 bases, with 15 bases lying between them. The CDR3 contains 16 residues. Germline CDR1 is LNHNV and CDR2 is YYDKDF (reference sequence). The CDR3: CATSREAWGAYYEQYF. CDR3 nucleotide sequence: TGTGCCACCAGCAGAGAGGCTTGGGGGGCCTACTACGAGCAGTACTTC. Full variable domain (rest looked up from reference TRBV15 and TRBJ2-7): DAMVIQNPRYQVTQFGKPVTLSCSQTLNHNVMYWYQQKSSQAPKLLFHYYDKDFNNEADTPDNFQSRRPNTSFCFLDIRSPGLGDTAMYLCATSREAWGAYYEQYFGPGTRLTVT.

The V call is TRBV4-3, the J call TRBJ2-4; 10 bases line up with TRBD2. The CDR3 contains 17 residues. Germline CDR1 is LGHNA and CDR2 is YSLEER. J lost 3 bases, V lost 0 bases, and 5 bases had no gene match. CDR3: CASSQDYPSGSKNIQYF. CDR3 bases: TGCGCCAGCAGCCAAGATTACCCTAGCGGGAGCAAAAACATTCAGTACTTC.

The V and J genes are TRBV29-1 and TRBJ1-2, with a weak D call TRBD1 (5 bases). Looked up from germline, CDR1 is SQVTM and CDR2 is ANQGSEA. This CDR3 has 13 residues. Trimming left V 6 bases short and J 4 bases short, with 15 bases between. The CDR3 loop reads CSVGDGAFYGYTF. CDR3 in DNA: TGCAGCGTCGGGGACGGTGCTTTCTATGGCTACACCTTC.

The V gene is TRBV6-1, the J gene TRBJ2-7; D might be TRBD2 (6 bases). V was trimmed by 6 bases and J by 2 bases, leaving 14 bases between them. Germline assignment: CDR1 MNHNS and CDR2 SASEGT. The CDR3 covers 14 residues. The CDR3 DNA sequence: TGTGCCAGCAGGTTATCGCGGGACCCCTACGAGCAGTACTTC. Protein sequence: CASRLSRDPYEQYF.

The genes are TRBV27 and TRBJ2-1; 10 bases are shared with TRBD2. Per germline, CDR1 MNHEY and CDR2 SMNVEV (reference sequence). This CDR3 is 15 amino acids long. The V and J ends lost 5 bases and 2 bases, in that order; junction bases with no gene match: 3. CDR3 coding DNA: TGTGCCAGCAGTAACAGCGGGAGGGCCTACAATGAGCAGTTCTTC. It yields the protein CASSNSGRAYNEQFF.

The chain carries TRBV6-5 and TRBJ1-1; weak D call: TRBD1 (5 bases). Trimming cost V 8 bases and J 7 bases, with 23 bases left between them. The CDR3 loop spans 15 amino acids. CDR1 and CDR2 (germline): MNHEY, SVGAGI. The CDR3: CASCPRGGGEGEAFF. The DNA of the CDR3 is TGTGCCAGCTGTCCCCGTGGGGGGGGAGAAGGTGAAGCTTTCTTT.

This rearrangement joins TRBV11-1 to TRBJ2-5; D not certain. Germline V CDR1 and CDR2: SGHAT, FQDESV (reference sequence). This CDR3 comprises 16 residues. V lost 5 bases and J 1 base, leaving 17 bases between the germline ends. CDR3 region: CASSHLGQSRQETQYF. The CDR3 DNA follows: TGTGCCAGCAGCCACCTCGGTCAGAGTCGCCAAGAGACCCAGTACTTC.

The V call is TRBV4-1, the J call TRBJ1-1; possible D gene TRBD1, 5 bases. This CDR3 has 15 amino acids. CDR1 is MGHRA, CDR2 YSYEKL, per germline. V was clipped by 4 bases and J by 5 bases, with 17 bases between them. For the CDR3, the DNA is TGCGCCAGCAGCCCAGAGGGCAGGGTTGGGACTGAAGCTTTCTTT. This encodes CASSPEGRVGTEAFF.

This clone was counted once. Written as DNA, the CDR3 is TGCGCCAGCAGCCCGGACAGCACAGATACGCAGTATTTT. Translating gives CASSPDSTDTQYF. The chain combines TRBV4-3 with TRBJ2-3; D gene uncertain. Germline V gives CDR1 LGHNA, CDR2 YSLEER. This CDR3 has 13 residues. The ends were cut back, 4 bases at V and 0 bases at J, with 5 bases in the middle.

The chain recombines TRBV27 with TRBJ1-5; D is perhaps TRBD1 (6 bases). The germline V gene encodes CDR1 MNHEY and CDR2 SMNVEV (reference sequence). The V end was cut by 2 bases, the J end by 0 bases, with 14 bases between. The CDR3 runs 17 residues. The CDR3 bases are TGTGCCAGCAGTTTAACCGGGACACCATATAGCAATCAGCCCCAGCATTTT. Translation gives CASSLTGTPYSNQPQHF.

The chain joins TRBV4-2 to TRBJ2-7, with 10 bases aligning to TRBD2. The CDR3 contains 15 residues. J lost 0 bases, V lost 1 base, and 0 bases had no gene match. The germline V gene has CDR1 LGHNA and CDR2 YNFKEQ. CDR3 loop: CASSQASGSSYEQYF. The DNA for the CDR3 is TGTGCCAGCAGCCAAGCTAGCGGGAGCTCCTACGAGCAGTACTTC.

CDR3 DNA sequence: TGCAGTGCTAGGGACTTCACTGAAGCTTTCTTT. Amino acids: CSARDFTEAFF. V is TRBV20-1 and J is TRBJ1-1; D gene ambiguous. V lost 3 bases, J lost 4 bases, and 6 bases lay in between. CDR1 DFQATT and CDR2 SNEGSKA come from the germline V gene (reference sequence). The CDR3 is 11 residues long.

V and J are TRBV27 and TRBJ1-1; tentatively, D is TRBD1 (6 bases). The CDR3 has 13 amino acids. Germline CDR1 reads MNHEY; CDR2 reads SMNVEV (reference sequence). V was pared by 6 bases and J by 6 bases, with 14 bases between. CDR3 in DNA: TGTGCCAGCAGAACCAAGGGGGAGGCTGAAGCTTTCTTT. Translation gives CASRTKGEAEAFF.

The chain employs TRBV9 and TRBJ2-3; TRBD2 agrees at 8 bases. The CDR3 runs 15 residues. CDR1 SGDLS and CDR2 YYNGEE come from the germline V gene. The ends lost 0 bases at V and 2 bases at J; junction bases unmatched: 2. The CDR3 spells CASSVAGGFTDTQYF. The CDR3 nucleotides read TGTGCCAGCAGCGTAGCGGGAGGGTTCACAGATACGCAGTATTTT.

The chain couples TRBV7-2 to TRBJ2-7; TRBD2 matches 13 bases. From germline, CDR1 is SGHTA and CDR2 FQGNSA. The ends lost 5 bases at V and 3 bases at J; junction bases unmatched: 7. The CDR3 extends over 16 amino acids. The CDR3 loop is CASSPGLAGAGYEQYF. CDR3 sequence (DNA): TGTGCCAGCAGCCCCGGACTAGCGGGAGCAGGCTACGAGCAGTACTTC.

The chain has TRBV7-9 and TRBJ2-1, with 7 bases that match TRBD2. Germline values: CDR1 SEHNR, CDR2 FQNEAQ (reference sequence). This CDR3 has 14 amino acids. With V trimmed by 7 bases and J by 3 bases, 6 bases remained unmatched. As DNA, the CDR3 is TGTGCCAGCAACCTAGCGGTCGTCTACAATGAGCAGTTCTTC. Amino acid sequence: CASNLAVVYNEQFF.

The V and J genes are TRBV5-1 and TRBJ2-2; D remains unclear. The V gene's germline CDR1 is SGHRS and CDR2 YFSETQ. The CDR3 runs to 12 residues. Trimming took 7 bases from V and 7 from J, leaving 11 bases between them. CDR3 residues: CASQIAGGELFF. CDR3 coding DNA: TGCGCCAGCCAAATAGCTGGCGGGGAGCTGTTTTTT.

This clone was detected once. This chain connects TRBV7-2 to TRBJ1-1, with a weak D call TRBD1 (6 bases). The CDR3 loop spans 15 amino acids. CDR1 and CDR2 from the germline V gene are SGHTA and FQGNSA. Trimming pared 5 bases from V and 0 bases from J, leaving 13 bases between. CDR3 region: CASSPGQSMNTEAFF. The CDR3 nucleotides are TGTGCCAGCAGCCCCGGACAGTCCATGAACACTGAAGCTTTCTTT.

This chain connects TRBV4-1 to TRBJ1-1; TRBD1 agrees at 7 bases. The V gene end was trimmed by 4 bases and the J gene end by 1 base; junction bases not matched to a gene: 15. The CDR3 covers 18 residues. The germline V gene encodes CDR1 MGHRA and CDR2 YSYEKL. CDR3 amino acids: CASSLYLTVDRANTEAFF. The CDR3, as DNA: TGCGCCAGCAGCCTCTACCTCACCGTCGACAGGGCGAACACTGAAGCTTTCTTT.

Only one count was recorded for this clone. The gene calls are TRBV27 and TRBJ1-1; 7 bases match TRBD1. This CDR3 spans 14 amino acids. Per germline, CDR1 MNHEY and CDR2 SMNVEV (reference sequence). J lost 4 bases, V lost 6 bases, and 8 bases had no gene match. In DNA form, the CDR3 reads TGTGCCAGCAGCAGGGGGGGGTTGGGCACTGAAGCTTTCTTT. It yields the protein CASSRGGLGTEAFF.

The chain carries TRBV15 and TRBJ2-1; D is undetermined. Germline CDR1 is LNHNV and CDR2 is YYDKDF (reference sequence). CDR3 length: 12 residues. Trimming pared 1 base from V and 7 bases from J, leaving 5 bases between. The CDR3 nucleotides read TGTGCCACCAGCAGAGTGGGGAATGAGCAGTTCTTC. As protein: CATSRVGNEQFF.

The CDR3: CASSLGQGARETQYF. The DNA for the CDR3 is TGTGCCAGCAGCTTAGGGCAGGGGGCAAGGGAGACCCAGTACTTC. The rearrangement links TRBV7-9 to TRBJ2-5, with 8 bases identical to TRBD1. Germline V gives CDR1 SEHNR, CDR2 FQNEAQ (reference sequence). This CDR3 is 15 amino acids long. The V and J ends lost 1 base and 5 bases, in that order; junction bases with no gene match: 6.

The chain employs TRBV6-1 and TRBJ2-1; 9 bases align to TRBD1. The V gene end was trimmed by 3 bases and the J gene end by 5 bases; junction bases not matched to a gene: 5. The CDR3 has 15 residues. The germline V gene encodes CDR1 MNHNS and CDR2 SASEGT. The CDR3 loop reads CASSDSGTGNNEQFF. The CDR3 nucleotides read TGTGCCAGCAGTGATTCCGGGACAGGGAACAATGAGCAGTTCTTC.